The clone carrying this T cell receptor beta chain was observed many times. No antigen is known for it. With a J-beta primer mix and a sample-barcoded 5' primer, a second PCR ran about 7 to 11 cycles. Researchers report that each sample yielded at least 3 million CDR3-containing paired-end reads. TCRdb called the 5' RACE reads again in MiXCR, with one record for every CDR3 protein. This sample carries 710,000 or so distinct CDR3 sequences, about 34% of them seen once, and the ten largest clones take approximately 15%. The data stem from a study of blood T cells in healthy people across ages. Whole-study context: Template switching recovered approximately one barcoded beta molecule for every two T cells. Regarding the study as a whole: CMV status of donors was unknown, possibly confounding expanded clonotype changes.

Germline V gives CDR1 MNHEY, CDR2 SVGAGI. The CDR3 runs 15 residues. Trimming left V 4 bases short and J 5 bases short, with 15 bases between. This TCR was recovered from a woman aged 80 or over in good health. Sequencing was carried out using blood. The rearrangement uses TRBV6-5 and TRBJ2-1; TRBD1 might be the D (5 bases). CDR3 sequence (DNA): TGTGCCAGCAGTTCCGCCCCCGGCAGGGACAATGAGCAGTTCTTC. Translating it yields CASSSAPGRDNEQFF.